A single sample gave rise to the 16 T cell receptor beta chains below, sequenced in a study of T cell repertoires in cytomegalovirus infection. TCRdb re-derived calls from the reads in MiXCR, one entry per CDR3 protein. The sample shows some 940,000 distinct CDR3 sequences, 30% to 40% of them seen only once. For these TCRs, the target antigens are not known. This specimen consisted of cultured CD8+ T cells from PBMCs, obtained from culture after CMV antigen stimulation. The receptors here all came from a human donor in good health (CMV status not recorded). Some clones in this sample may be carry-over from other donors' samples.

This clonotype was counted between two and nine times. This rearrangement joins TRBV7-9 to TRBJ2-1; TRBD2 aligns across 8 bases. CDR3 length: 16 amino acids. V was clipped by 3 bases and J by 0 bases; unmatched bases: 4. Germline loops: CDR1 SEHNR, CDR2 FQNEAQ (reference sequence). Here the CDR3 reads CASSFVGTSSYNEQFF. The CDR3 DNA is TGTGCCAGCAGCTTCGTTGGGACTAGCTCCTACAATGAGCAGTTCTTC.

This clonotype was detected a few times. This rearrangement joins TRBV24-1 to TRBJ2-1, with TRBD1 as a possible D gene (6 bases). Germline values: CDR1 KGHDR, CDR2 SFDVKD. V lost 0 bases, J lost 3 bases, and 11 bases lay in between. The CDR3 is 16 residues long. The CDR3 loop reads CATSDLTGHFYNEQFF. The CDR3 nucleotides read TGTGCCACCAGTGATTTGACAGGGCATTTCTACAATGAGCAGTTCTTC.

CDR3 nucleotide sequence: TGTGCCAGCAGCTTAGTCTTTAGCGGGGGGTCTGATGAGCAGTTCTTC. The encoded protein is CASSLVFSGGSDEQFF. The chain uses TRBV7-9 and TRBJ2-1; TRBD2 matches 10 bases. This CDR3 contains 16 residues. The trim removed 1 base at V and 8 bases at J, leaving 8 bases unmatched. Germline CDR1 reads SEHNR; CDR2 reads FQNEAQ (reference sequence).

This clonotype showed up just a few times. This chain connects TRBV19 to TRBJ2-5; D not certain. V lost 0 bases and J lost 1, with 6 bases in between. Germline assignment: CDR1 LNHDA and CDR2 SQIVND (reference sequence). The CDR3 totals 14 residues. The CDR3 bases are TGTGCCAGTAGTATAGATTACAGCCAAGAGACCCAGTACTTC. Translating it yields CASSIDYSQETQYF. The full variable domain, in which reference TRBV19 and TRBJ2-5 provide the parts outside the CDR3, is DGGITQSPKYLFRKEGQNVTLSCEQNLNHDAMYWYRQDPGQGLRLIYYSQIVNDFQKGDIAEGYSVSREKKESFPLTVTSAQKNPTAFYLCASSIDYSQETQYFGPGTRLLVL.

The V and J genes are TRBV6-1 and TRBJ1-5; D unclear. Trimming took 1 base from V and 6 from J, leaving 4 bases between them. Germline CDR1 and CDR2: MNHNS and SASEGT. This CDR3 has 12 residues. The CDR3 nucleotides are TGTGCCAGCAGTGAAGGTCTTCAGCCCCAGCATTTT. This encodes CASSEGLQPQHF.

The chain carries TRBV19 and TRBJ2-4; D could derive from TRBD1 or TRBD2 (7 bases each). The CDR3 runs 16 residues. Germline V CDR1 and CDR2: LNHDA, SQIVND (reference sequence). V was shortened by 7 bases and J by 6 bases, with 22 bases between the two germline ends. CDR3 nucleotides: TGTGCCAGTACTCCCCGGGACAGCGGGGCGATAAACATTCAGTACTTC. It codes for CASTPRDSGAINIQYF.

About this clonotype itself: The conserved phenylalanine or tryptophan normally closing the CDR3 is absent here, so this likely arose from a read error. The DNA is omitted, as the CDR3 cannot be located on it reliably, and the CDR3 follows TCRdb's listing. CDR3 sequence: CASSLRDRYS. The rearrangement uses TRBV13 and TRBJ1-4; TRBD1, as called in the table, went unchecked against the DNA. Counting both end residues, the CDR3 totals 10 amino acids. Germline V gives CDR1 PRHDT, CDR2 FYEKMQ (reference sequence).

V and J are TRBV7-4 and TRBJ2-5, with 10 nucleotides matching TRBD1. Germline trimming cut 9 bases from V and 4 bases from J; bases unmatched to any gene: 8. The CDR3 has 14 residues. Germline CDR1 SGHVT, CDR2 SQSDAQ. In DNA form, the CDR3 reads TGTGCCAGTCGGGACAGGGGATCAACAGAGACCCAGTACTTC. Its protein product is CASRDRGSTETQYF.

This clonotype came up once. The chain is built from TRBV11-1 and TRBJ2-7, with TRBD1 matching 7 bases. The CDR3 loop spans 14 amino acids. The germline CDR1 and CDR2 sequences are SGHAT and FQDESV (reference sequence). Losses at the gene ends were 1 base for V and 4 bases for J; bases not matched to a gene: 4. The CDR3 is CASSLERGLYEQYV. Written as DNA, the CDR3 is TGTGCCAGCAGCTTAGAAAGGGGGCTATACGAGCAGTACGTC.

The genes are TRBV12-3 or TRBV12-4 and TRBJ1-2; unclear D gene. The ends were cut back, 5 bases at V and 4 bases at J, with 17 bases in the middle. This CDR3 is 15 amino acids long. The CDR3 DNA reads TGTGCCAGCAGTAAGGTAGTAGCCCCTCCCTATGGCTACACCTTC. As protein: CASSKVVAPPYGYTF.

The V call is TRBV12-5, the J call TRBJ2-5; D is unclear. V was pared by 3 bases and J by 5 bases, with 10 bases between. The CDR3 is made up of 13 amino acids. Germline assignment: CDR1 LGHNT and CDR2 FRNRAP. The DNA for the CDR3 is TGTGCTAGTGGTTTATCCATTTCGGAGACCCAGTACTTC. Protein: CASGLSISETQYF.

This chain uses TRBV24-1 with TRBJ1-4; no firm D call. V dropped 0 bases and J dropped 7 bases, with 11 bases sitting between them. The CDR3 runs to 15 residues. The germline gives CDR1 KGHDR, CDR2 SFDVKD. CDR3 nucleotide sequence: TGTGCCACCAGTGATTTGAGGGAGGGTGGTGAAAAACTGTTTTTT. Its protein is CATSDLREGGEKLFF.

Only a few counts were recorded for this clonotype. This CDR3 reads CASSLPTVSSGNTIYF. CDR3 nucleotides: TGTGCCAGCAGTTTACCTACGGTTTCCTCTGGAAACACCATATATTTT. The J gene is TRBJ1-3, the V gene TRBV28; D is undetermined. Trimming shortened V by 2 bases and J by 0 bases, and 11 bases separated the two germline ends. Looked up from germline, CDR1 is MDHEN and CDR2 is SYDVKM. The CDR3 covers 16 residues.

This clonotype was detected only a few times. This CDR3 is CASSLEGTLSTDTQYF. In DNA, the CDR3 is TGTGCCAGCAGCTTGGAAGGGACGCTTAGCACAGATACGCAGTATTTT. This chain joins TRBV13 and TRBJ2-3; D is tentatively TRBD1 or TRBD2 (5 bases each). V dropped 3 bases and J dropped 0 bases, with 13 bases sitting between them. The CDR3 has 16 residues. The germline CDR1 and CDR2 sequences are PRHDT and FYEKMQ (reference sequence).

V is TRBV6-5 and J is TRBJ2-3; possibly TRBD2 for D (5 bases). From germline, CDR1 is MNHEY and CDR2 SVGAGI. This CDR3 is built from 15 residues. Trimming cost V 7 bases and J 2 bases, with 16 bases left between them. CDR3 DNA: TGTGCCAGCACCGAGGGTGGACTCTTCACAGATACGCAGTATTTT. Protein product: CASTEGGLFTDTQYF.

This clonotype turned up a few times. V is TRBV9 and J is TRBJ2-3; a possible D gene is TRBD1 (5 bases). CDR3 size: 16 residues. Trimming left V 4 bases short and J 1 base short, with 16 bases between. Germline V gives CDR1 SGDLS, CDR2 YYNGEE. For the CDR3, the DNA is TGTGCCAGCAGCCCAGAAGCCCAGACAGGCACAGATACGCAGTATTTT. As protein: CASSPEAQTGTDTQYF.